These 6 T cell receptor beta chains were all obtained from the same sample, sequenced in a study of T cell clonotyping in hematopoietic cell transplantation. Clones were read by immunoSEQ multiplex PCR, and TCRdb kept only the in-frame ones, dropping some. The repertoire holds approximately 80,000 clones, with about 95% as singletons. The time point denotes: recipient sample about 28 days before transplant, after cytoreduction. The sample was peripheral blood mononuclear cells, taken before stem cell transplant. The receptors were sampled from a woman aged 45-65 years with acute myeloid leukemia. Some clones in this sample may be carry-over from other donors' samples.

This clone was counted only a few times. The V gene is TRBV27, the J gene TRBJ1-4, with no clear D. V dropped 4 bases and J dropped 3 bases, with 12 bases sitting between them. CDR3 size: 15 residues. Germline-derived CDR1 and CDR2 are MNHEY and SMNVEV (reference sequence). The CDR3 DNA follows: TGTGCCAGCAGTTACTCACAGCAGGCTAATGAAAAACTGTTTTTT. This sequence encodes CASSYSQQANEKLFF.

The chain joins TRBV6-5 to TRBJ1-3; D remains ambiguous. This CDR3 comprises 12 residues. CDR1 and CDR2 (germline): MNHEY, SVGAGI. Trimming took off 4 bases at V and 3 bases at J, with 4 bases between the two ends. CDR3 protein: CASSFGGNTIYF. DNA of the CDR3: TGTGCCAGCAGTTTTGGTGGAAACACCATATATTTT.

This chain links TRBV23-1 with TRBJ1-5; 9 bases align to TRBD1. TRBV23-1 is noted as an ORF with a role that remains uncertain. J lost 5 bases, V lost 4 bases, and 12 bases had no gene match. This CDR3 is built from 17 residues. This chain's CDR3 is CASSLLPGQGGYQPQHF. The CDR3 nucleotides are TGCGCCAGCAGTCTACTTCCGGGACAGGGTGGATATCAGCCCCAGCATTTT.

V is TRBV5-6 and J is TRBJ1-2; D not resolved. The CDR3 covers 11 residues. Germline CDR1 SGHDT, CDR2 YYEEEE. The V gene lost 5 bases and the J gene lost 9 bases, with 11 bases spanning the gap. The CDR3 DNA follows: TGTGCCAGCAGTCTCGTTGAGCGCTACACCTTC. It yields the protein CASSLVERYTF.

The chain has TRBV14 and TRBJ2-3; D is ambiguous. Germline V gene lookup returns CDR1 SGHDN and CDR2 FVKESK. The V end lost 1 base, the J end lost 14 bases, and 16 bases lay between the germline ends. The CDR3 contains 13 residues. The CDR3 spells CASSQASLKSLYF. As DNA, the CDR3 is TGTGCCAGCAGCCAAGCGAGCCTTAAGAGTCTGTATTTT.

The chain combines TRBV15 with TRBJ1-2; 7 bases fit TRBD1. This CDR3 contains 15 residues. CDR1 is LNHNV and CDR2 is YYDKDF in the germline V gene (reference sequence). V trimming: 3 bases; J trimming: 3 bases; junction bases outside the gene matches: 7. For the CDR3, the DNA is TGTGCCACCAGCAGGACAGGGACCATCGACTATGGCTACACCTTC. Translated, it gives CATSRTGTIDYGYTF.